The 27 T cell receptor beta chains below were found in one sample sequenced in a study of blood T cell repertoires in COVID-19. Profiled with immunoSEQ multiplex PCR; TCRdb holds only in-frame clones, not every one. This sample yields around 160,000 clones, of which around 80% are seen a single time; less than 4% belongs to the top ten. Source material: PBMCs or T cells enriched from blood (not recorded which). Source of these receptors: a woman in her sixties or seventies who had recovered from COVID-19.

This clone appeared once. The CDR3 region is CATSRDLAGGRPDTQYF. For the CDR3, the DNA is TGTGCCACCAGCAGAGATCTGGCGGGGGGGCGTCCAGATACGCAGTATTTT. This chain links TRBV15 with TRBJ2-3; 9 bases fit TRBD2. V gave up 0 bases and J gave up 4 bases; unmatched junction bases: 8. CDR1 is LNHNV, CDR2 YYDKDF, per germline (reference sequence). The CDR3 totals 17 residues.

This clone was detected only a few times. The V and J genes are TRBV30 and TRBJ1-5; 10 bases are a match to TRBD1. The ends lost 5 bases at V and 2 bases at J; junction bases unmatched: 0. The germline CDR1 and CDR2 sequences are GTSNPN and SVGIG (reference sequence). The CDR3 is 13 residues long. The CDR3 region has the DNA TGTGCCTGGGGGACAGGGGGCAATCAGCCCCAGCATTTT. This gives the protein CAWGTGGNQPQHF. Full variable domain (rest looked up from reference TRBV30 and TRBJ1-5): SQTIHQWPATLVQPVGSPLSLECTVEGTSNPNLYWYRQAAGRGLQLLFYSVGIGQISSEVPQNLSASRPQDRQFILSSKKLLLSDSGFYLCAWGTGGNQPQHFGDGTRLSIL.

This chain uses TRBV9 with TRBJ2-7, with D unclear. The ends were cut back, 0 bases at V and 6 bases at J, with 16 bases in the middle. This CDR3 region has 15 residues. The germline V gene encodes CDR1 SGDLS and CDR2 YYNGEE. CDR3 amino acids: CASSVDLRERSEQYF. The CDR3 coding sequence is TGTGCCAGCAGCGTAGATCTCCGAGAAAGGAGCGAGCAGTACTTC. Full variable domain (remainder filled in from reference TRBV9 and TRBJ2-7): DSGVTQTPKHLITATGQRVTLRCSPRSGDLSVYWYQQSLDQGLQFLIQYYNGEERAKGNILERFSAQQFPDLHSELNLSSLELGDSALYFCASSVDLRERSEQYFGPGTRLTVT.

This CDR3 is CASSPAGGLTNTGELFF. DNA for the CDR3: TGCGCCAGCAGCCCAGCTGGGGGACTAACGAACACCGGGGAGCTGTTTTTT. The gene calls are TRBV5-1 and TRBJ2-2; 7 bases agree with TRBD2. The V gene end was trimmed by 4 bases and the J gene end by 0 bases; junction bases not matched to a gene: 9. Germline lookup yields CDR1 SGHRS and CDR2 YFSETQ. The CDR3 covers 17 residues.

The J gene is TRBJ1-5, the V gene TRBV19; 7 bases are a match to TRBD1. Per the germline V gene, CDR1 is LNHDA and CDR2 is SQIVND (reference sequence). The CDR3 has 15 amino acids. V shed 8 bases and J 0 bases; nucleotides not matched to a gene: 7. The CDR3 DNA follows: TGTGCCAGTGGACAGGAGGCCTATAGCAATCAGCCCCAGCATTTT. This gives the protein CASGQEAYSNQPQHF.

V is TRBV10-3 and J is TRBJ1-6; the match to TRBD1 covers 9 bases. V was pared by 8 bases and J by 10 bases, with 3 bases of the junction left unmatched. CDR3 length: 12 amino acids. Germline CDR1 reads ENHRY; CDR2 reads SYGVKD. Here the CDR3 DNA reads TGTGCCATCCGGGACAGGGAATCACCCCTCCACTTT. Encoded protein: CAIRDRESPLHF.

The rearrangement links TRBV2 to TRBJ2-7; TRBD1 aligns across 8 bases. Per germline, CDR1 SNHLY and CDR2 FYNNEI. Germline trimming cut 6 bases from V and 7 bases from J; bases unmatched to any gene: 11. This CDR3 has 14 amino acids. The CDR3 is CASRVGQGVREQYF. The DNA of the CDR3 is TGTGCCAGCAGGGTCGGACAGGGTGTAAGAGAGCAGTACTTC. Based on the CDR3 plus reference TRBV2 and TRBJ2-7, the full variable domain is EPEVTQTPSHQVTQMGQEVILRCVPISNHLYFYWYRQILGQKVEFLVSFYNNEISEKSEIFDDQFSVERPDGSNFTLKIRSTKLEDSAMYFCASRVGQGVREQYFGPGTRLTVT.

CDR3 residues: CASSLERGTEAFF. In nucleotides, the CDR3 is TGTGCCAGCAGTTTGGAACGGGGCACTGAAGCTTTCTTT. The genes are TRBV12-3 or TRBV12-4 and TRBJ1-1; no reliable D call. Trimming cost V 3 bases and J 4 bases, with 9 bases left between them. The CDR3 consists of 13 residues.

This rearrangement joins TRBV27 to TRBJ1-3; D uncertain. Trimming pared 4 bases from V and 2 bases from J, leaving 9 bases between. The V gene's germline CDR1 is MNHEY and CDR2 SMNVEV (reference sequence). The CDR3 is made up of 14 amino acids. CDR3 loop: CASSSRGTGNTIYF. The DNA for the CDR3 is TGTGCCAGCAGTTCCCGAGGAACTGGAAACACCATATATTTT.

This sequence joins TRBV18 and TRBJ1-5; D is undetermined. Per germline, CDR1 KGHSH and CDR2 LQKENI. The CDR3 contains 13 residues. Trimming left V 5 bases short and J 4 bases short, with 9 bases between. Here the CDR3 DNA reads TGTGCCAGCTCAACATATCAGAATCAGCCCCAGCATTTT. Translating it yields CASSTYQNQPQHF. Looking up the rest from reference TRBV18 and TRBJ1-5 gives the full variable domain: NAGVMQNPRHLVRRRGQEARLRCSPMKGHSHVYWYRQLPEEGLKFMVYLQKENIIDESGMPKERFSAEFPKEGPSILRIQQVVRGDSAAYFCASSTYQNQPQHFGDGTRLSIL.

This CDR3 reads CASSPLGGNYGYTF. Here the CDR3 DNA reads TGTGCCAGCAGCCCCCTCGGGGGGAACTATGGCTACACCTTC. The chain links TRBV14 to TRBJ1-2, with D tentatively TRBD1 (5 bases). Germline V CDR1 and CDR2: SGHDN, FVKESK. The CDR3 has 14 residues. V was shortened by 4 bases and J by 2 bases, with 11 bases between the two germline ends. The variable domain in full, with the rest retrieved from reference TRBV14 and TRBJ1-2, is EAGVTQFPSHSVIEKGQTVTLRCDPISGHDNLYWYRRVMGKEIKFLLHFVKESKQDESGMPNNRFLAERTGGTYSTLKVQPAELEDSGVYFCASSPLGGNYGYTFGSGTRLTVV.

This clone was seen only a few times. The CDR3 loop reads CSVLQAATEAFF. In DNA, the CDR3 is TGCAGCGTTCTTCAGGCCGCCACTGAAGCTTTCTTT. The chain uses TRBV29-1 and TRBJ1-1; D uncertain. V was cut by 5 bases and J by 4 bases, with 11 bases left in between. The germline CDR1 and CDR2 sequences are SQVTM and ANQGSEA. The CDR3 has 12 amino acids.

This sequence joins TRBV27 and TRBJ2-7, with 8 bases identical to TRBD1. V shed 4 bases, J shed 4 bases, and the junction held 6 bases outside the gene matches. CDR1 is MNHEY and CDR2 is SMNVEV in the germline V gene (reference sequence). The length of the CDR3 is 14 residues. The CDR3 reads CASSSRTGKYEQYF. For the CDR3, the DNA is TGTGCCAGCAGTTCCAGGACAGGGAAGTACGAGCAGTACTTC.

CDR3 nucleotides: TGCGCCAGCAGTGAGATGGGTAGCGGCACAGATACGCAGTATTTT. Translation: CASSEMGSGTDTQYF. The chain links TRBV10-2 to TRBJ2-3, with D possibly matching TRBD2 (5 bases). The V and J ends lost 2 bases and 1 base respectively, with 10 bases between them. Germline lookup yields CDR1 WSHSY and CDR2 SAAADI. This CDR3 is 15 amino acids long.

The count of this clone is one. The CDR3 region has the DNA TGTGCCAGCAGTTACAGGATCTACGAGCAGTACTTC. Its translation is CASSYRIYEQYF. The J gene is TRBJ2-7, the V gene TRBV12-3 or TRBV12-4; TRBD1 is a possible D gene (5 bases). Trimming cost V 4 bases and J 3 bases, with 7 bases left between them. The CDR3 totals 12 residues.

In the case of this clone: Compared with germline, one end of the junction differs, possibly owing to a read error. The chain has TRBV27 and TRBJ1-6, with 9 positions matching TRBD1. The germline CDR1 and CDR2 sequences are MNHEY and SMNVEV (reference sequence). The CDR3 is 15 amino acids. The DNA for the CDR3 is TGTGCCAGCAGTCCCAGGACAGGGGTTAATTCGCCCCTCCACTTT. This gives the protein CASSPRTGVNSPLHF.

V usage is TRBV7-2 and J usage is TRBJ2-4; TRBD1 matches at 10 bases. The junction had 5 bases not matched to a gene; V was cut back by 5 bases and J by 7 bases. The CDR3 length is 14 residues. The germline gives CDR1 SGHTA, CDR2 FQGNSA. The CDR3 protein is CASSLRDRGNIQYF. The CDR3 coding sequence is TGTGCCAGCAGCCTCCGGGACAGGGGTAACATTCAGTACTTC.

The CDR3 bases are TGTGCCAGCAGCCCCGTCCAAGAGACCCAGTACTTC. The encoded protein is CASSPVQETQYF. The chain couples TRBV7-6 to TRBJ2-5, with D unresolved. Germline CDR1 reads SGHVS; CDR2 reads FNYEAQ. V lost 5 bases and J 1 base, leaving 5 bases between the germline ends. The CDR3 runs 12 residues. Filled out from reference TRBV7-6 and TRBJ2-5, the complete variable domain reads GAGVSQSPRYKVTKRGQDVALRCDPISGHVSLYWYRQALGQGPEFLTYFNYEAQQDKSGLPNDRFSAERPEGSISTLTIQRTEQRDSAMYRCASSPVQETQYFGPGTRLLVL.

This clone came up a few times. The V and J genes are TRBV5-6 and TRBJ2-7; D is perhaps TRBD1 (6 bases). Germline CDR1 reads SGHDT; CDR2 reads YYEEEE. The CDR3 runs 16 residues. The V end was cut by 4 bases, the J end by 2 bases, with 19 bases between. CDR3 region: CASSLSQRQGTYEQYF. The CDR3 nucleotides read TGTGCCAGCAGCCTCTCTCAACGGCAGGGGACCTACGAGCAGTACTTC.

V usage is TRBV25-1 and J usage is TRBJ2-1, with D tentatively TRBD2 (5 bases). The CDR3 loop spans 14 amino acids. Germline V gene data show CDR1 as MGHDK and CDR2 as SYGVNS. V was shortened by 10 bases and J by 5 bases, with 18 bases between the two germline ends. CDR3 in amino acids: CATRSRLTDNEQFF. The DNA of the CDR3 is TGTGCCACCCGGAGCAGACTAACTGACAATGAGCAGTTCTTC.

The CDR3 reads CASSIPGRPKNNEKLFF. CDR3 nucleotide sequence: TGTGCCAGTAGTATTCCGGGAAGACCCAAAAATAATGAAAAACTGTTTTTT. The chain uses TRBV19 and TRBJ1-4; no definite D call. Germline V gives CDR1 LNHDA, CDR2 SQIVND (reference sequence). V shed 3 bases and J shed 4 bases, with 18 bases lying between them. The CDR3 is 17 residues long.

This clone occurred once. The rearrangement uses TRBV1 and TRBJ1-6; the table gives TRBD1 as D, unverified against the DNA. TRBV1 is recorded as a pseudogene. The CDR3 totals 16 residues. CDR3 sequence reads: CTSSHGQTSYNSPLHF. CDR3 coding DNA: TGCACCAGCAGCCACGGACAGACCTCCTATAATTCACCCCTCCACTTT.

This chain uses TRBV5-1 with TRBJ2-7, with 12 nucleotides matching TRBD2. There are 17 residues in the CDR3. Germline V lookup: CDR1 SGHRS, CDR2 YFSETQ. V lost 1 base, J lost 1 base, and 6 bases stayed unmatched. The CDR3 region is CASSLPMTSGGSYEQYF. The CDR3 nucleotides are TGCGCCAGCAGCTTGCCGATGACTAGCGGGGGTTCCTACGAGCAGTACTTC.

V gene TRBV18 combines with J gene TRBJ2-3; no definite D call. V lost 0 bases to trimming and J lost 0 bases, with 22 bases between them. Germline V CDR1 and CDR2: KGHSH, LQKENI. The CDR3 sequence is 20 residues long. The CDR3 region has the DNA TGTGCCAGCTCACCACCGATTAATTCGTTCGCGGCCTATAGCACAGATACGCAGTATTTT. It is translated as CASSPPINSFAAYSTDTQYF.

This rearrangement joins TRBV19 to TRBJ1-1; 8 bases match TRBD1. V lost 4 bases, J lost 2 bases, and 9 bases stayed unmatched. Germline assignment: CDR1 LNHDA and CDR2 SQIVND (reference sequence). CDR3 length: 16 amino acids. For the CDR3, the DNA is TGTGCCAGTAGTAACGGACAGGGAAAGGGAAACACTGAAGCTTTCTTT. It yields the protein CASSNGQGKGNTEAFF.

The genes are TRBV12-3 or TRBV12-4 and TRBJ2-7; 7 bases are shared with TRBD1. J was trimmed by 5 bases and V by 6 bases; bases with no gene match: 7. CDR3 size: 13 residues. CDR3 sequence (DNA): TGTGCCAGCAGGCCCGGGACAGTAGACGAGCAGTACTTC. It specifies CASRPGTVDEQYF.

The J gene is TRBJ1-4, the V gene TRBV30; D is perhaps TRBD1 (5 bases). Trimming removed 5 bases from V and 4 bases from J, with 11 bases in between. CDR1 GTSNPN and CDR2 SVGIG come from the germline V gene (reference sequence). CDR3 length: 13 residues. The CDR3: CAWGTRVNEKLFF. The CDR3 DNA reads TGTGCCTGGGGGACTAGAGTTAATGAAAAACTGTTTTTT.